Shown below are 8 T cell receptor beta chains from a single sample sequenced in a study of graft-versus-host responses after intestinal transplantation. The data were produced by immunoSEQ multiplex PCR, yet TCRdb's version contains in-frame clones alone and is incomplete. The data show around 97,000 clones, with about nine tenths seen just once and around 5.8% held by the top ten. Their cognate antigens are unknown. Sequences were derived from unstimulated CD8+ T cells sorted from spleen or lymph node cells, sampled before intestinal transplant. The source of these receptors is a human donor who received an intestinal transplant.

This clone has just one count. The CDR3 is CASSASRESSYEQYF. The CDR3 region has the DNA TGTGCCAGCAGTGCGTCGCGGGAGAGCTCCTACGAGCAGTACTTC. V usage is TRBV6-1 and J usage is TRBJ2-7; 7 positions match TRBD2. J gave up 0 bases and V 4 bases, and 6 bases lay outside the gene matches. The CDR3 has 15 amino acids. Germline V CDR1 and CDR2: MNHNS, SASEGT.

The genes are TRBV7-6 and TRBJ2-1; 12 bases map to TRBD2. The CDR3 consists of 19 residues. Germline CDR1 SGHVS, CDR2 FNYEAQ. Trimming at V came to 0 bases and at J to 12 bases, leaving 18 bases not matched to a gene. The chain's CDR3 is CASSLARTSGIRDSLGQFF. CDR3 coding DNA: TGTGCCAGCAGCTTAGCGCGGACTAGCGGGATCCGAGATAGTCTCGGGCAGTTCTTC.

The chain combines TRBV25-1 with TRBJ2-7; 9 bases map to TRBD1. J lost 2 bases, V lost 3 bases, and 2 bases had no gene match. This CDR3 has 14 amino acids. Per germline, CDR1 MGHDK and CDR2 SYGVNS. For the CDR3, the DNA is TGTGCCAGCAGTGAGGGGACAGGGACCTACGAGCAGTACTTC. Its protein is CASSEGTGTYEQYF.

This chain uses TRBV7-3 with TRBJ2-1; 8 bases are a match to TRBD2. Germline lookup yields CDR1 SGHTA and CDR2 FQGTGA. This CDR3 has 16 amino acids. Trimming took 5 bases from V and 6 from J; bases not matched to a gene: 12. CDR3 nucleotide sequence: TGTGCCAGCAGCGCCCTCGGGGGGGACAACGCCAATGAGCAGTTCTTC. Its protein is CASSALGGDNANEQFF.

This clone came up once. DNA of the CDR3: TGCGCCAGGCTTTTAAAGCGGGGGGGCCGTTCAGAGACCCAGTACTTC. As protein: CARLLKRGGRSETQYF. The V and J genes are TRBV10-1 and TRBJ2-5; 10 nucleotides match TRBD2. The CDR3 consists of 16 residues. V lost 9 bases to trimming and J lost 4 bases; unmatched junction nucleotides: 14. Germline CDR1 is WNHNN and CDR2 is SYGVQD (reference sequence).

The count of this clone is one. The chain links TRBV4-1 to TRBJ2-5; 9 positions match TRBD1. This CDR3 spans 15 amino acids. V lost 2 bases, J lost 5 bases, and 6 bases stayed unmatched. The germline V gene encodes CDR1 MGHRA and CDR2 YSYEKL. DNA of the CDR3: TGCGCCAGCAGCCAACCGGGACAGGGTATGGAGACCCAGTACTTC. It is translated as CASSQPGQGMETQYF.

J is TRBJ1-2 and V is TRBV29-1, with 12 bases matching TRBD1. The CDR3 runs 14 residues. V lost 6 bases, J lost 7 bases, and 9 bases stayed unmatched. Germline CDR1 is SQVTM and CDR2 is ANQGSEA. The DNA of the CDR3 is TGCAGCGTAAGGGACAGGGGGCCCTCGGCTGGCTACACCTTC. This gives the protein CSVRDRGPSAGYTF.

V gene TRBV6-5 combines with J gene TRBJ2-7, with 8 positions matching TRBD2. The junction had 1 base not matched to a gene; V was cut back by 0 bases and J by 3 bases. From germline, CDR1 is MNHEY and CDR2 SVGAGI. This CDR3 has 14 amino acids. The CDR3 nucleotides are TGTGCCAGCAGTTACTCCGGGACTAGCTACGAGCAGTACTTC. Amino acid sequence: CASSYSGTSYEQYF.